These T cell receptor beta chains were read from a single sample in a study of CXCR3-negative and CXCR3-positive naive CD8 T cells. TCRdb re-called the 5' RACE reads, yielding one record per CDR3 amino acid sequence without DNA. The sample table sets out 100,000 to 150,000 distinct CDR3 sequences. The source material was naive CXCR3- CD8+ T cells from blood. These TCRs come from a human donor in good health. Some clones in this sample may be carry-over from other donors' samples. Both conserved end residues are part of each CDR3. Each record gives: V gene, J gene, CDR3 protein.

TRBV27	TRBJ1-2	CASSLSGRGGDTF
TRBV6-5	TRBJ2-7	CASRIHPGQVLEEQYF
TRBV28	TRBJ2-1	CASSHLAGGSYNEQFF
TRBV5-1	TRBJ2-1	CASSLDRVYNEQFF
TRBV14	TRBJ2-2	CASSQESRVTGELFF
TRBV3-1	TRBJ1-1	CASSSRGLTEAFF
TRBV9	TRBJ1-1	CASSSQGSTEAFF
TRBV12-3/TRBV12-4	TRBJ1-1	CASSFVPNTEAFF
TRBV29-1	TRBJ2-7	CSVETGERYEQYF
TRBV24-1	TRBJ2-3	CATSDLIVDTQYF
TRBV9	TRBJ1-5	CASSVEGGGQPQHF
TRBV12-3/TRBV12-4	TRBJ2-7	CASSPLAGYEQYF
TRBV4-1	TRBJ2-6	CASSPSRTSGANVLTF
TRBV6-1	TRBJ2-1	CASHLFGEQFF
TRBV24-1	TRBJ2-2	CATSESGKETGELFF
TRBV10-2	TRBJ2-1	CASSESTSGRSYEQFF
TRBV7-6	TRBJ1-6	CASSFSPDTSSPLHF
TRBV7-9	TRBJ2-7	CASSLGALYEQYF
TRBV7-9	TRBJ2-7	CASSLGPRAGASYEQYF